The 9 T cell receptor beta chains presented below share a single source sample, sequenced in a study of T cell clones after liver transplantation. The data were produced by immunoSEQ multiplex PCR, yet TCRdb's version contains in-frame clones alone and is incomplete. There are roughly 70,000 clones in the sample; under 95% occur only once, and about 2.5% lies in the top ten. The source material was CD4+ T cells from blood, sampled before liver transplant. These receptor sequences come from a human donor who received a liver transplant.

The count of this clone is one. The rearrangement uses TRBV6-5 and TRBJ1-1; TRBD1 agrees at 8 bases. The J segment lost 4 bases and the V segment lost 6 bases, leaving 10 bases of the junction unmatched. Germline V CDR1 and CDR2: MNHEY, SVGAGI. The CDR3 is 15 residues long. CDR3 protein: CASSPSGGSPTEAFF. The CDR3 bases are TGTGCCAGCAGCCCCTCAGGGGGCTCCCCCACTGAAGCTTTCTTT.

The V and J genes are TRBV5-4 and TRBJ2-2; 8 bases line up with TRBD1. This CDR3 is 16 amino acids long. Germline V gene lookup returns CDR1 SGHNT and CDR2 YYREEE (reference sequence). Germline trimming cut 0 bases from V and 2 bases from J; bases unmatched to any gene: 3. The CDR3 DNA follows: TGTGCCAGCAGCTTGGTTGGGACAGGTAACACCGGGGAGCTGTTTTTT. Translation: CASSLVGTGNTGELFF.

This clone was recorded only once. V and J are TRBV19 and TRBJ2-7, with D hard to call. Germline CDR1 reads LNHDA; CDR2 reads SQIVND (reference sequence). CDR3 length equals 13 residues. The V gene lost 5 bases and the J gene lost 9 bases, with 17 bases spanning the gap. CDR3 region: CASSFGPDERQYF. Written as DNA, the CDR3 is TGTGCCAGTAGTTTCGGACCGGACGAACGGCAGTACTTC.

This chain uses TRBV5-1 with TRBJ2-5; TRBD2 aligns across 9 bases. Trimming removed 0 bases from V and 5 bases from J; junction bases left unmatched: 8. The CDR3 consists of 16 residues. Germline V gene lookup returns CDR1 SGHRS and CDR2 YFSETQ. CDR3 sequence (DNA): TGCGCCAGCAGCTTGGTTGGTAGCGGGAGTGGCGAGACCCAGTACTTC. Translating gives CASSLVGSGSGETQYF.

The chain links TRBV7-9 to TRBJ2-7; 7 nucleotides align to TRBD1. The germline gives CDR1 SEHNR, CDR2 FQNEAQ (reference sequence). The CDR3 is 14 amino acids. Trimming at V came to 4 bases and at J to 6 bases, leaving 9 bases not matched to a gene. The CDR3 region has the DNA TGTGCCAGCAGCTACCGACAGGGTGGTCTCGAGCAGTACTTC. It encodes CASSYRQGGLEQYF.

The V gene is TRBV18, the J gene TRBJ1-5; the D gene is possibly TRBD1 (5 bases). The CDR3 consists of 17 residues. CDR1 and CDR2 from the germline V gene are KGHSH and LQKENI. Trimming shortened V by 0 bases and J by 7 bases, and 19 bases separated the two germline ends. CDR3: CASSPPGTADIRQPQHF. Written as DNA, the CDR3 is TGTGCCAGCTCACCACCAGGGACTGCCGATATCAGGCAGCCCCAGCATTTT.

This chain links TRBV7-3 with TRBJ2-2; D may match TRBD1 or TRBD2 (5 bases each). CDR3 length equals 16 residues. Germline CDR1 and CDR2: SGHTA and FQGTGA. The V and J ends lost 2 bases and 7 bases respectively, with 17 bases between them. CDR3 region: CASSLFARDADGELFF. The CDR3, as DNA: TGTGCCAGCAGCTTATTCGCCAGGGACGCGGACGGGGAGCTGTTTTTT.

This clone was detected only once. This chain links TRBV15 with TRBJ2-7, with 8 bases aligning to TRBD2. V gave up 5 bases and J gave up 1 base; unmatched junction bases: 1. Germline V gene data show CDR1 as LNHNV and CDR2 as YYDKDF (reference sequence). The CDR3 is made up of 13 amino acids. The CDR3 sequence: CATSRGGSYEQYF. Written as DNA, the CDR3 is TGTGCCACCAGCCGCGGGGGGTCCTACGAGCAGTACTTC.

The V and J genes are TRBV6-5 and TRBJ1-1; D is uncertain. Deletions cut 0 bases from V and 5 bases from J, with 13 bases between. Germline V gene lookup returns CDR1 MNHEY and CDR2 SVGAGI. The CDR3 length is 15 residues. As DNA, the CDR3 is TGTGCCAGCAGTTACTCGACGGCACCTGGGACTGAAGCTTTCTTT. It codes for CASSYSTAPGTEAFF.